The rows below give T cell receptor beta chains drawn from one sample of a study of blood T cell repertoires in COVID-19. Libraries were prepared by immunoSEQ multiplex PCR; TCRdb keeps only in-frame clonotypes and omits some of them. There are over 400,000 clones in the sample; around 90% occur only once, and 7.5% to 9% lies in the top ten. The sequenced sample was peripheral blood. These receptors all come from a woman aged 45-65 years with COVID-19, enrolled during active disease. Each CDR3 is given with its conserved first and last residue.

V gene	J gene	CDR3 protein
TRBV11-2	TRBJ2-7	CASSLDEAGGSEQYF
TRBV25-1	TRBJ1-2	CASSDRGRGYGYTF
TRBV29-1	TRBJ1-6	CSVAGGVNSPLHF
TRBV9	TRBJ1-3	CASSVGSGGPGNTIYF
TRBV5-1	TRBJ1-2	CASSLVDRVGGYTF
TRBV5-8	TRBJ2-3	CASSSKGLGDTDTQYF
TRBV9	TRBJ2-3	CASSVGTGGPDTQYF
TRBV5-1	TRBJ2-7	CASSLGAGTYEQYF
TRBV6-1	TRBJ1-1	CASSEAGRENTEAFF
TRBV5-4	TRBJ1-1	CASTLFSGGEAFF
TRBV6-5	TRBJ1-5	CASSRTGDQPQHF
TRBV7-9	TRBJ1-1	CASSLASGGAKEAFF
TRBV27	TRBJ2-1	CASSATPINYNEQFF
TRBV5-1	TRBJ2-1	CASSFSQGRYNEQFF
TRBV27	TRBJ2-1	CASSTPGNEQFF
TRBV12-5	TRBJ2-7	CASGTGQGSSYEQYF